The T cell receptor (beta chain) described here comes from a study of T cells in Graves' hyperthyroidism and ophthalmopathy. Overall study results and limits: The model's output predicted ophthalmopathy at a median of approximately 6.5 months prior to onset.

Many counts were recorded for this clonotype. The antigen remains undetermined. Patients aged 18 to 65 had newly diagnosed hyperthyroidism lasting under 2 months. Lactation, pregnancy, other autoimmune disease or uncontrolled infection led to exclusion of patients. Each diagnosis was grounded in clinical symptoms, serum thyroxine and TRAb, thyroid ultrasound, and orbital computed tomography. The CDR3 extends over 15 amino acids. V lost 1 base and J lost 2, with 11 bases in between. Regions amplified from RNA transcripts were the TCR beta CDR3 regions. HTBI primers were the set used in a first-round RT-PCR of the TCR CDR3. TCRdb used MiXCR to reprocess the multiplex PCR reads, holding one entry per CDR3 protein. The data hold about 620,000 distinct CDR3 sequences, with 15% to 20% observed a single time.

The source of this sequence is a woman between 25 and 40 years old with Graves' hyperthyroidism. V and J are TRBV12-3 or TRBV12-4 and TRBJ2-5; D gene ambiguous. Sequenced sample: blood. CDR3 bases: TGTGCCAGCAGTTTAGGCAGCACTCCTCAAGAGACCCAGTACTTC. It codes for CASSLGSTPQETQYF.